A single sample is the source of the 21 T cell receptor beta chains below, sequenced in a study of T-cell reconstitution after alpha-beta-depleted transplantation in children. The TCRbeta library incorporated unique molecular identifiers. TCRdb recomputed calls from the PCR reads with MiXCR, one row per CDR3 protein. The data contain roughly 500,000 distinct CDR3 sequences, over 9.5% of them singletons. The source was PBMCs, collected before TCRalphabeta/CD19-depleted stem cell transplant. The receptors were gathered from a child aged 2 to 15 with inherited bone marrow failure, due to receive a stem cell transplant.

This clonotype appeared many times. This rearrangement joins TRBV27 to TRBJ1-2; D is perhaps TRBD1 (5 bases). CDR1 is MNHEY and CDR2 is SMNVEV in the germline V gene (reference sequence). The CDR3 has 13 amino acids. The V and J ends lost 5 bases and 4 bases respectively, with 11 bases between them. In DNA form, the CDR3 reads TGTGCCAGCAGTCGGGAGGGGTTCTATGGCTACACCTTC. Its protein product is CASSREGFYGYTF.

This clonotype showed up many times. The chain employs TRBV5-8 and TRBJ2-1, with a weak D call TRBD1 (5 bases). This CDR3 spans 14 amino acids. Germline V lookup: CDR1 SGHTS, CDR2 YDEGEE. The V end was cut by 1 base, the J end by 7 bases, with 12 bases between. The CDR3 DNA reads TGTGCCAGCAGCTTGTCGCCAGGGCTGAATGAGCAGTTCTTC. Translated: CASSLSPGLNEQFF.

V is TRBV29-1 and J is TRBJ1-2; D gene uncertain. There are 13 residues in the CDR3. CDR1 and CDR2 (germline): SQVTM, ANQGSEA. Trimming stripped 4 bases from V and 0 bases from J, with 9 bases between. CDR3 sequence reads: CSVVAQSNYGYTF. The CDR3 nucleotides are TGCAGCGTTGTCGCACAGTCTAACTATGGCTACACCTTC. The variable domain in full, completed from reference TRBV29-1 and TRBJ1-2, reads SAVISQKPSRDICQRGTSLTIQCQVDSQVTMMFWYRQQPGQSLTLIATANQGSEATYESGFVIDKFPISRPNLTFSTLTVSNMSPEDSSIYLCSVVAQSNYGYTFGSGTRLTVV.

A remark on this clonotype: Compared with germline, one end of the junction differs, possibly owing to a read error. The rearrangement uses TRBV27 and TRBJ2-7; TRBD2 is a possible D gene (6 bases). The CDR3 is 11 residues long. Germline V gene sequence: CDR1 MNHEY, CDR2 SMNVEV (reference sequence). This CDR3 reads CASSSSGPSVF. The DNA of the CDR3 is TGTGCCAGCAGTTCCAGCGGGCCTAGCGTCTTC.

With regard to this clonotype: This clone may be a read error of a much larger clone one base away. The genes are TRBV28 and TRBJ2-7; TRBD2 matches at 10 bases. CDR3 length: 15 amino acids. Germline V lookup: CDR1 MDHEN, CDR2 SYDVKM. CDR3 DNA: TGTGCCAGCAGTTATACTAGCGGGAAGGCTAACGAGCATTACTTC. This gives the protein CASSYTSGKANEHYF.

This clonotype was recorded at least ten times. The chain employs TRBV15 and TRBJ2-3, with 12 bases lining up with TRBD2. With 5 bases clipped from V and 0 bases from J, the junction kept 3 bases outside the gene matches. Germline CDR1 and CDR2: LNHNV and YYDKDF (reference sequence). The length of the CDR3 is 16 residues. The DNA of the CDR3 is TGTGCCACCAGCCCAGGGACTAGCGGGAGCACAGATACGCAGTATTTT. Translating it yields CATSPGTSGSTDTQYF.

Many counts were recorded for this clonotype. The chain carries TRBV12-3 or TRBV12-4 and TRBJ2-5, with TRBD2 identical over 11 bases. Trimming took 5 bases from V and 2 from J; bases not matched to a gene: 13. The CDR3 runs 18 residues. CDR3 DNA sequence: TGTGCCAGCAGTCAAAACCCACAACTAGCGGGAGTACAAGAGACCCAGTACTTC. Translation gives CASSQNPQLAGVQETQYF.

This clonotype turned up a few times. The rearrangement joins TRBV12-3 or TRBV12-4 to TRBJ1-2; 8 nucleotides agree with TRBD1. The CDR3 spans 16 residues. V gave up 0 bases and J gave up 3 bases; unmatched junction bases: 6. DNA of the CDR3: TGTGCCAGCAGTTTAGCTGGACAGGGCTATCACTATGGCTACACCTTC. This gives the protein CASSLAGQGYHYGYTF.

This rearrangement joins TRBV9 to TRBJ2-2; unclear D gene. This CDR3 is built from 14 residues. Between the trimmed V and J ends, which lost 4 bases and 6 bases, there was a span of 13 bases. Germline CDR1 is SGDLS and CDR2 is YYNGEE. The chain's CDR3 is CASSTDSGSGELFF. As DNA, the CDR3 is TGTGCCAGCAGCACAGATAGTGGTTCCGGGGAGCTGTTTTTT. Combining the CDR3 with reference TRBV9 and TRBJ2-2 gives the whole variable domain DSGVTQTPKHLITATGQRVTLRCSPRSGDLSVYWYQQSLDQGLQFLIQYYNGEERAKGNILERFSAQQFPDLHSELNLSSLELGDSALYFCASSTDSGSGELFFGEGSRLTVL.

A word on this clonotype: A much larger clone sits a single nucleotide away, making a read error possible. Written as DNA, the CDR3 is TGTGCCAGAAGCTTGGCCGGCGTAGATCAAGAGACCCAGTACTTC. Translated, it gives CARSLAGVDQETQYF. The gene calls are TRBV5-5 and TRBJ2-5; D is uncertain. CDR1 and CDR2 (germline): SGHKS, YYEKEE (reference sequence). CDR3 length equals 15 residues.

The table lists this clonotype with a few counts. The chain employs TRBV5-1 and TRBJ2-2; no reliable D call. This CDR3 contains 13 residues. Germline values: CDR1 SGHRS, CDR2 YFSETQ. Between the trimmed V and J ends, which lost 4 bases and 3 bases, there was a span of 7 bases. This CDR3 reads CASSGLDTGELFF. The CDR3, as DNA: TGCGCCAGCAGCGGGCTAGACACCGGGGAGCTGTTTTTT.

The table lists this clonotype with a few counts. The chain joins TRBV15 to TRBJ2-3; D is perhaps TRBD2 (6 bases). From germline, CDR1 is LNHNV and CDR2 YYDKDF (reference sequence). CDR3 length equals 14 residues. Trimming shortened V by 5 bases and J by 2 bases, and 11 bases separated the two germline ends. The CDR3 here is CATSGGLYTDTQYF. The CDR3 DNA is TGTGCCACCAGCGGGGGACTGTACACAGATACGCAGTATTTT.

This clonotype was counted a few times. The rearrangement links TRBV15 to TRBJ1-1; no clear D gene. CDR3 length equals 15 residues. Trimming took 5 bases from V and 1 from J, leaving 14 bases between them. Germline values: CDR1 LNHNV, CDR2 YYDKDF (reference sequence). CDR3 DNA: TGTGCCACCAGCGCCCAAGTCCAGCCGAACACTGAAGCTTTCTTT. It yields the protein CATSAQVQPNTEAFF. Together with reference TRBV15 and TRBJ1-1, the CDR3 gives the full variable domain: DAMVIQNPRYQVTQFGKPVTLSCSQTLNHNVMYWYQQKSSQAPKLLFHYYDKDFNNEADTPDNFQSRRPNTSFCFLDIRSPGLGDTAMYLCATSAQVQPNTEAFFGQGTRLTVV.

A few counts support this clonotype. The V call is TRBV7-8, the J call TRBJ2-7, with 11 bases fitting TRBD2. V lost 5 bases to trimming and J lost 4 bases; unmatched junction nucleotides: 7. The CDR3 contains 15 residues. From germline, CDR1 is SGHVS and CDR2 FQNEAQ. The CDR3 DNA follows: TGTGCCAGCAGCCATATGGGACTAGCGGATTACGAGCAGTACTTC. It codes for CASSHMGLADYEQYF.

Many counts were recorded for this clonotype. The rearrangement joins TRBV4-3 to TRBJ2-1; 10 bases are shared with TRBD2. V shed 0 bases, J shed 12 bases, and the junction held 8 bases outside the gene matches. The germline CDR1 and CDR2 sequences are LGHNA and YSLEER. The CDR3 is 15 residues long. The CDR3, as DNA: TGCGCCAGCAGCCAAGATCTCGCTAGCGGGAGAGGGCAGTTCTTC. Protein: CASSQDLASGRGQFF.

There are many counts of this clonotype. The V gene is TRBV4-3, the J gene TRBJ2-7, with 8 bases lining up with TRBD1. The CDR3 length is 15 residues. V dropped 3 bases and J dropped 0; count of bases not matched to a gene: 4. Germline lookup yields CDR1 LGHNA and CDR2 YSLEER. In DNA form, the CDR3 reads TGCGCCAGCAGCCAGGGACAGGCCCCCTCCTACGAGCAGTACTTC. This encodes CASSQGQAPSYEQYF.

This clonotype was recorded many times. CDR3 sequence: CASSKGEGGSNQPQHF. The DNA for the CDR3 is TGTGCCAGCAGCAAAGGGGAAGGGGGGAGCAATCAGCCCCAGCATTTT. The chain carries TRBV21-1 and TRBJ1-5; TRBD1 is the table's D call and was not checked against the DNA. TRBV21-1 is classified as a pseudogene. The CDR3 consists of 16 residues.

The table lists this clonotype with a few counts. The chain recombines TRBV28 with TRBJ2-3; 7 nucleotides match TRBD2. The V segment lost 2 bases and the J segment 1 base; nucleotides outside the gene matches: 6. This CDR3 is 16 amino acids long. The germline CDR1 and CDR2 sequences are MDHEN and SYDVKM. This CDR3 is CASSLSGAAGTDTQYF. In DNA, the CDR3 is TGTGCCAGCAGTTTAAGCGGGGCCGCCGGCACAGATACGCAGTATTTT.

At least ten counts were recorded for this clonotype. The chain links TRBV6-5 to TRBJ2-1; no clear D gene. The CDR3 has 13 residues. V gave up 0 bases and J gave up 5 bases, with 5 bases separating them. From germline, CDR1 is MNHEY and CDR2 SVGAGI. The CDR3 sequence: CASSYSVNNEQFF. CDR3 in DNA: TGTGCCAGCAGTTACTCGGTAAACAATGAGCAGTTCTTC.

This clonotype was recorded a few times. The genes are TRBV6-5 and TRBJ1-2; no clear D. This CDR3 has 14 residues. V lost 2 bases and J lost 8, with 15 bases in between. The V gene's germline CDR1 is MNHEY and CDR2 SVGAGI. The CDR3 loop reads CASSYPPGQGGYTF. As DNA, the CDR3 is TGTGCCAGCAGTTACCCTCCGGGCCAAGGGGGCTACACCTTC.

The V and J genes are TRBV6-5 and TRBJ1-1; D not resolved. With 5 bases removed from V and 4 bases from J, the gap between germline ends came to 17 bases. Germline-derived CDR1 and CDR2 are MNHEY and SVGAGI. The CDR3 is made up of 15 amino acids. CDR3 in amino acids: CASSRFRGEGTEAFF. The CDR3, as DNA: TGTGCCAGCAGTCGCTTTCGCGGTGAAGGCACTGAAGCTTTCTTT.